The rows below give T cell receptor beta chains drawn from one sample of a study of blood T cell dynamics during melanoma immunotherapy. Clones were sequenced by immunoSEQ multiplex PCR, and TCRdb holds only the in-frame ones, with some missing. The sample has about 15,000 clones, around 83% seen once. Here the sequenced sample was blood, taken from a patient treated with checkpoint blockade. The source of these receptors is a human donor with melanoma. Both conserved end residues are part of each CDR3. D genes are given only for firm matches. Clone size is stated in some rows and not others, as once, few, many or a class when expanded.

V gene	J gene	clone size	CDR3 length	D gene	CDR3 DNA	CDR3 protein
TRBV19	TRBJ1-6	-	15	TRBD1	TGTGCCGCAAGAAGAAGGACAGGGGATAATTCACCCCTCCACTTT	CAARRRTGDNSPLHF
TRBV30	TRBJ1-3	-	16	-	TGTGCCTGGAGTTCCCCGGGCCTATACTCTGGAAACACCATATATTTT	CAWSSPGLYSGNTIYF
TRBV4-3	TRBJ2-3	-	16	TRBD2	TGCGCCAGCAGCCAAGATGAAGGGAGGGGCACAGATACGCAGTATTTT	CASSQDEGRGTDTQYF
TRBV5-6	TRBJ2-7	-	17	TRBD2	TGTGCCAGCAGTTTGGAGCTAGCGGGAGTCTTTAGGCGCGAGCAGTACTTC	CASSLELAGVFRREQYF
TRBV7-3	TRBJ2-7	-	15	TRBD2	TGTGCCAGCCCACTCCCCTGGACTAGCGGATACGAGCAGTACTTC	CASPLPWTSGYEQYF
TRBV27	TRBJ2-1	-	14	-	TGTGCCAGCAGTTGGGACGGCGCCGTCAATGAGCAGTTCTTC	CASSWDGAVNEQFF
TRBV19	TRBJ2-3	-	14	TRBD2	TGTGCCAGTAGCCCTAGCGGGAGATGGGATACGCAGTATTTT	CASSPSGRWDTQYF
TRBV4-1	TRBJ1-2	few	14	TRBD1	TGCGCCAGCAGCGCCCCGGGACAGATTTATGGCTACACCTTC	CASSAPGQIYGYTF
TRBV11-2	TRBJ1-1	-	12	TRBD1	TGTGCCAGCAGCTGGACAGGGGATAAAGCTTTCTTT	CASSWTGDKAFF
TRBV18	TRBJ2-5	-	17	TRBD2	TGTGCCAGCTCACCACGGTGGACTAGCGGAGACCAAGAGACCCAGTACTTC	CASSPRWTSGDQETQYF